This T cell receptor beta chain was recorded in a study of CD8+ T cells in alopecia areata. General study findings and limits: The link between baseline CD8+ expansion and response remains uncertain with one nonresponder.

Treatment noted: oral pan-JAK inhibitor, 5-10 mg twice daily. Trimming took 3 bases from V and 5 from J, leaving 4 bases between them. The CDR3 runs to 10 residues. Germline-derived CDR1 and CDR2 are DFQATT and SNEGSKA (reference sequence). This clone has a handful of counts. Its antigen is unknown. The authors extracted RNA and reverse transcribed it into cDNA as the sequencing template. Some clones are missing from TCRdb's copy, which holds only in-frame ones; the method was immunoSEQ multiplex PCR. The sample yields fewer than 200,000 clones, 55% to 75% seen once. The sequence derives from a human donor with alopecia areata. The sequencing here drew on CD4+ T cells sorted from blood, taken at week 24, from a patient treated with tofacitinib. V usage is TRBV20-1 and J usage is TRBJ2-5; no firm D call. In DNA, the CDR3 is TGCAGTGCTAGTGGGGAGACCCAGTACTTC. The encoded protein is CSASGETQYF.